Following are 26 T cell receptor beta chains from one sample sequenced in a study of blood T cell repertoires in COVID-19. Measured with immunoSEQ multiplex PCR; TCRdb has only the in-frame clones, and not every one. The repertoire holds 300,000 to 450,000 clones, with roughly nine tenths as singletons. Sequencing was carried out using PBMCs or T cells enriched from blood (not recorded which). Receptor source: a man younger than 30 who had recovered from COVID-19.

The genes are TRBV5-4 and TRBJ1-2, with D uncertain. Between the trimmed V and J ends, which lost 3 bases and 6 bases, there was a span of 12 bases. The CDR3 extends over 13 amino acids. Germline values: CDR1 SGHNT, CDR2 YYREEE (reference sequence). The CDR3 nucleotides read TGTGCCAGCAGCTCGGGTGGGGAGGATGGCTACACCTTC. Amino acid sequence: CASSSGGEDGYTF.

V is TRBV5-4 and J is TRBJ2-7, with 13 bases aligning to TRBD2. Trimming took 3 bases from V and 6 from J; bases not matched to a gene: 12. The CDR3 has 17 amino acids. Germline V gives CDR1 SGHNT, CDR2 YYREEE (reference sequence). The CDR3 DNA follows: TGTGCCAGCAGCTCGCCTACTAGCGGGAGGGCGATCGGCGAGCAGTACTTC. Its protein product is CASSSPTSGRAIGEQYF.

This clone showed up just a few times. V gene TRBV6-5 combines with J gene TRBJ1-1; D ambiguous. V lost 4 bases to trimming and J lost 1 base, with 10 bases between them. The CDR3 has 14 residues. CDR1 MNHEY and CDR2 SVGAGI come from the germline V gene. CDR3 sequence: CASSSVHPNTEAFF. CDR3 bases: TGTGCCAGCAGTTCTGTACATCCGAACACTGAAGCTTTCTTT.

V usage is TRBV5-5 and J usage is TRBJ1-1, with 7 bases fitting TRBD1. Germline V gives CDR1 SGHKS, CDR2 YYEKEE (reference sequence). This CDR3 has 15 amino acids. J was trimmed by 1 base and V by 4 bases; bases with no gene match: 7. CDR3 amino acids: CASSTGQESNTEAFF. The DNA for the CDR3 is TGTGCCAGCAGCACAGGACAGGAATCGAACACTGAAGCTTTCTTT.

The genes are TRBV6-1 and TRBJ2-2; D might be TRBD2 (5 bases). The V gene's germline CDR1 is MNHNS and CDR2 SASEGT. Trimming left V 5 bases short and J 3 bases short, with 16 bases between. CDR3 length: 16 residues. CDR3 in amino acids: CASSQEAGSYTGELFF. For the CDR3, the DNA is TGTGCCAGCAGTCAAGAGGCGGGCAGCTACACCGGGGAGCTGTTTTTT.

V and J are TRBV7-9 and TRBJ2-7; 7 bases match TRBD1. V was clipped by 0 bases and J by 2 bases; unmatched bases: 10. The CDR3 has 17 residues. Per germline, CDR1 SEHNR and CDR2 FQNEAQ (reference sequence). CDR3 DNA sequence: TGTGCCAGCAGCTTAGCCCCCGGACAGGCAGATACCTACGAGCAGTACTTC. This sequence encodes CASSLAPGQADTYEQYF.

This chain joins TRBV7-9 and TRBJ1-2; the D gene is possibly TRBD1 (5 bases). The CDR3 contains 15 residues. Deletions cut 7 bases from V and 4 bases from J, with 19 bases between. In germline, CDR1 is SEHNR, CDR2 FQNEAQ (reference sequence). For the CDR3, the DNA is TGTGCCAGCACCAACGCAGGGCCCCTGGGCTATGGCTACACCTTC. It yields the protein CASTNAGPLGYGYTF.

This chain uses TRBV10-2 with TRBJ2-3; D perhaps matches TRBD2 (6 bases). The germline CDR1 and CDR2 sequences are WSHSY and SAAADI. The CDR3 is 13 amino acids. Trimming shortened V by 5 bases and J by 5 bases, and 11 bases separated the two germline ends. The CDR3 spells CASSRVGGDTQYF. The CDR3 region has the DNA TGCGCCAGCAGTAGGGTCGGGGGAGATACGCAGTATTTT.

The count of this clone is one. The genes are TRBV12-3 or TRBV12-4 and TRBJ2-1, with unresolved D. With 2 bases removed from V and 12 bases from J, the gap between germline ends came to 5 bases. CDR3 size: 10 residues. CDR3 in amino acids: CASSLSWQFF. CDR3 in DNA: TGTGCCAGCAGTTTATCGTGGCAGTTCTTC.

With regard to this clone: Other DNA sequences in the sample encode the same CDR3. The chain carries TRBV12-3 or TRBV12-4 and TRBJ1-1, with D possibly matching TRBD1 (6 bases). The CDR3 extends over 13 amino acids. V lost 6 bases and J 1 base, leaving 9 bases between the germline ends. Here the CDR3 DNA reads TGTGCCAGCAGCCTACAGGGGAACACTGAAGCTTTCTTT. Protein: CASSLQGNTEAFF.

A single count supports this clone. This sequence joins TRBV2 and TRBJ1-4, with 7 bases fitting TRBD1. With 5 bases clipped from V and 3 bases from J, the junction kept 9 bases outside the gene matches. CDR3 size: 16 residues. Germline V lookup: CDR1 SNHLY, CDR2 FYNNEI. CDR3 in amino acids: CASSKGQQGSNEKLFF. The CDR3 DNA follows: TGTGCCAGCAGTAAGGGACAGCAAGGATCTAATGAAAAACTGTTTTTT.

The chain recombines TRBV6-2 or TRBV6-3 with TRBJ1-2; a possible D gene is TRBD1 (6 bases). Germline CDR1 and CDR2: MNHEY and SVGEGT. This CDR3 is built from 13 residues. With 5 bases removed from V and 2 bases from J, the gap between germline ends came to 9 bases. This CDR3 reads CASSKRGNYGYTF. The DNA of the CDR3 is TGTGCCAGCAGTAAAAGGGGGAACTATGGCTACACCTTC.

The rearrangement links TRBV13 to TRBJ2-5, with unresolved D. V was shortened by 0 bases and J by 1 base, with 6 bases between the two germline ends. Germline V CDR1 and CDR2: PRHDT, FYEKMQ (reference sequence). CDR3 length equals 14 residues. CDR3 loop: CASSLGWSQETQYF. In nucleotides, the CDR3 is TGTGCCAGCAGCTTAGGCTGGAGCCAAGAGACCCAGTACTTC.

On this clone itself: Other nucleotide sequences in the sample specify the same CDR3. This chain links TRBV30 with TRBJ2-7; 7 bases agree with TRBD2. V shed 3 bases, J shed 2 bases, and the junction held 4 bases outside the gene matches. Germline loops: CDR1 GTSNPN, CDR2 SVGIG (reference sequence). This CDR3 spans 13 amino acids. Written as DNA, the CDR3 is TGTGCCTGGAGGGGCGGGGGTACCTACGAGCAGTACTTC. It is translated as CAWRGGGTYEQYF. Variable domain in full (rest from reference TRBV30 and TRBJ2-7): SQTIHQWPATLVQPVGSPLSLECTVEGTSNPNLYWYRQAAGRGLQLLFYSVGIGQISSEVPQNLSASRPQDRQFILSSKKLLLSDSGFYLCAWRGGGTYEQYFGPGTRLTVT.

This chain's CDR3 is CASSVLNEQFF. The DNA of the CDR3 is TGTGCCAGCAGTGTCCTAAATGAGCAGTTCTTC. The rearrangement joins TRBV12-3 or TRBV12-4 to TRBJ2-1; D is uncertain. The V and J ends lost 5 bases and 7 bases respectively, with 6 bases between them. The CDR3 totals 11 residues.

This chain uses TRBV12-5 with TRBJ1-3, with 7 nucleotides matching TRBD1. The junction had 5 bases not matched to a gene; V was cut back by 3 bases and J by 0 bases. Germline-derived CDR1 and CDR2 are LGHNT and FRNRAP. CDR3 length: 16 amino acids. The CDR3 here is CASGFTGADSGNTIYF. In DNA, the CDR3 is TGTGCTAGTGGTTTTACAGGGGCTGACTCTGGAAACACCATATATTTT.

This chain uses TRBV5-1 with TRBJ1-2, with D unresolved. Germline-derived CDR1 and CDR2 are SGHRS and YFSETQ. V lost 3 bases to trimming and J lost 6 bases, with 18 bases between them. CDR3 length: 15 amino acids. CDR3 nucleotides: TGCGCCAGCAGCTCGAGGGTACCTGAATATGATGGCTACACCTTC. Translated: CASSSRVPEYDGYTF.

This chain uses TRBV5-4 with TRBJ1-1; D remains unclear. This CDR3 contains 13 residues. Trimming pared 1 base from V and 1 base from J, leaving 5 bases between. CDR1 is SGHNT and CDR2 is YYREEE in the germline V gene (reference sequence). CDR3 protein: CASSLWQNTEAFF. The CDR3 DNA sequence: TGTGCCAGCAGCTTGTGGCAGAACACTGAAGCTTTCTTT.

Note on this clone: Distinct nucleotide sequences in the sample also encode this CDR3. The chain combines TRBV19 with TRBJ1-3, with D hard to call. Germline V lookup: CDR1 LNHDA, CDR2 SQIVND (reference sequence). The CDR3 is 15 residues long. V shed 3 bases and J shed 0 bases, with 9 bases lying between them. The CDR3 bases are TGTGCCAGTAGTATTTCCGGGAGCTCTGGAAACACCATATATTTT. Its translation: CASSISGSSGNTIYF.

CDR3 DNA: TGTGCCAGCTCACCCGGAGGGTTATCTAGCGAGTACTTC. Residues: CASSPGGLSSEYF. The V gene is TRBV18, the J gene TRBJ2-5; maybe TRBD2 (6 bases). Per germline, CDR1 KGHSH and CDR2 LQKENI. The CDR3 consists of 13 residues. Trimming stripped 3 bases from V and 12 bases from J, with 17 bases between.

V usage is TRBV3-1 (or the pseudogene TRBV3-2) and J usage is TRBJ2-7; D possibly corresponds to TRBD1 (6 bases). Trimming removed 0 bases at V and 2 bases at J, with 11 bases between. Per the germline V gene, CDR1 is LGHDT and CDR2 is YNNKEL (reference sequence). The CDR3 extends over 15 amino acids. Here the CDR3 DNA reads TGTGCCAGCAGCCAAGATCACGGACAGCCCTACGAGCAGTACTTC. Protein product: CASSQDHGQPYEQYF.

The chain combines TRBV2 with TRBJ1-3, with TRBD1 matching over 7 bases. Germline V CDR1 and CDR2: SNHLY, FYNNEI. This CDR3 is 14 amino acids long. The V segment lost 7 bases and the J segment 4 bases; nucleotides outside the gene matches: 7. The CDR3 loop is CASTMEGAGNTIYF. The CDR3 region has the DNA TGTGCCAGCACCATGGAGGGGGCCGGAAACACCATATATTTT.

CDR3 in amino acids: CASSQDLPPQHF. In DNA form, the CDR3 reads TGTGCCAGCAGCCAAGATCTCCCGCCCCAGCATTTT. The V gene is TRBV14, the J gene TRBJ1-5, with D unclear. The CDR3 is 12 amino acids. The V gene's germline CDR1 is SGHDN and CDR2 FVKESK. V was cut by 0 bases and J by 9 bases, with 6 bases left in between. The variable domain in full, with the rest retrieved from reference TRBV14 and TRBJ1-5, is EAGVTQFPSHSVIEKGQTVTLRCDPISGHDNLYWYRRVMGKEIKFLLHFVKESKQDESGMPNNRFLAERTGGTYSTLKVQPAELEDSGVYFCASSQDLPPQHFGDGTRLSIL.

The chain is built from TRBV10-3 and TRBJ1-1; D not certain. The CDR3 covers 15 residues. Trimming pared 3 bases from V and 2 bases from J, leaving 13 bases between. Looked up from germline, CDR1 is ENHRY and CDR2 is SYGVKD. This CDR3 is CAISERPGLNTEAFF. The CDR3 bases are TGTGCCATCAGTGAACGGCCAGGACTTAACACTGAAGCTTTCTTT.

Of note for this clone: Different DNA sequences within this sample yield the same CDR3. V and J are TRBV28 and TRBJ1-2, with a weak D call TRBD1 (6 bases). V was cut by 6 bases and J by 1 base, with 9 bases left in between. The germline V gene encodes CDR1 MDHEN and CDR2 SYDVKM. The CDR3 has 13 amino acids. In DNA, the CDR3 is TGTGCCAGCAGGCGGACAGTTAACTATGGCTACACCTTC. Its protein is CASRRTVNYGYTF.

This sequence joins TRBV5-1 and TRBJ1-1; 7 nucleotides match TRBD1. The germline gives CDR1 SGHRS, CDR2 YFSETQ. The CDR3 runs 13 residues. Germline trimming cut 5 bases from V and 3 bases from J; bases unmatched to any gene: 4. The CDR3 coding sequence is TGCGCCAGCAGATTTACAGGGGACACTGAAGCTTTCTTT. Protein product: CASRFTGDTEAFF.